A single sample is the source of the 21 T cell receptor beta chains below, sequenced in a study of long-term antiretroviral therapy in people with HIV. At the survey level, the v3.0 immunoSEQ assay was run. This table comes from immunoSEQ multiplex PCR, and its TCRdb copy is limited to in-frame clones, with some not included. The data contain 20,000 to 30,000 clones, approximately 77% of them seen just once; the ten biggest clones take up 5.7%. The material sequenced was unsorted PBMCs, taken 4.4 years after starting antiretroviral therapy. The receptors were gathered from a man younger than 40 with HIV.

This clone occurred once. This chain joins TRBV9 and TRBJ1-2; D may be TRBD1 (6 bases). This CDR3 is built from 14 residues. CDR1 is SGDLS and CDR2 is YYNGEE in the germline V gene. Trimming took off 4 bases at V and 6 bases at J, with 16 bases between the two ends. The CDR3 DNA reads TGTGCCAGCAGCCCGGGGGACACACCCGATGGCTACACCTTC. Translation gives CASSPGDTPDGYTF.

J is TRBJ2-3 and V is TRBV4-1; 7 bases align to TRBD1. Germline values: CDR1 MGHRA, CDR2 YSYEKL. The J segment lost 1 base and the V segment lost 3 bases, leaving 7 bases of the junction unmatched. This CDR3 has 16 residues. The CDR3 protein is CASSQVSTGRTDTQYF. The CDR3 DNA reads TGCGCCAGCAGCCAGGTCTCGACAGGGCGCACAGATACGCAGTATTTT.

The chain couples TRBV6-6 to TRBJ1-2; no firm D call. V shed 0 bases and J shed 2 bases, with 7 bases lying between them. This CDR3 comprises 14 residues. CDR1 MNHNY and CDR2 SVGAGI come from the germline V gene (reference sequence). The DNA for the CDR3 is TGTGCCAGCAGTTACTCGCCGGTCAACTATGGCTACACCTTC. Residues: CASSYSPVNYGYTF.

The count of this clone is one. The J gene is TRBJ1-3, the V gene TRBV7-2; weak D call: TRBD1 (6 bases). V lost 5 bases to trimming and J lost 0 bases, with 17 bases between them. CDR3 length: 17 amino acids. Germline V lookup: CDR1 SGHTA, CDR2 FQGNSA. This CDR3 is CASSKGGGLSSGNTIYF. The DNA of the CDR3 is TGTGCCAGCAGCAAGGGGGGAGGGCTCTCCTCTGGAAACACCATATATTTT.

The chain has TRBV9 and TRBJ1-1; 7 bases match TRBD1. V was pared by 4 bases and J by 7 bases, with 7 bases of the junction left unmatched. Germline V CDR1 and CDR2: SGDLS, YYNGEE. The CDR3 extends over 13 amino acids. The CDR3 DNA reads TGTGCCAGCAGCCCTACAGGGGCCGGTGAAGCTTTCTTT. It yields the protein CASSPTGAGEAFF.

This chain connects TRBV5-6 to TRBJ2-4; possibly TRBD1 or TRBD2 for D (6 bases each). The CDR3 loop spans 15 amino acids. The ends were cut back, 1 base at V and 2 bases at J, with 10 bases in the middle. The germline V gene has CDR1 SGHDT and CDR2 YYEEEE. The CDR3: CASSLRGRPKNIQYF. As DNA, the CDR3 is TGTGCCAGCAGCTTGCGGGGGCGACCCAAAAACATTCAGTACTTC.

CDR3 amino acids: CASSQALAGDSDEQFF. The CDR3 DNA reads TGCGCCAGCAGCCAAGCACTAGCGGGAGATAGCGATGAGCAGTTCTTC. V is TRBV4-1 and J is TRBJ2-1; 11 bases line up with TRBD2. CDR3 length: 16 amino acids. J was trimmed by 8 bases and V by 1 base; bases with no gene match: 7. Germline CDR1 MGHRA, CDR2 YSYEKL.

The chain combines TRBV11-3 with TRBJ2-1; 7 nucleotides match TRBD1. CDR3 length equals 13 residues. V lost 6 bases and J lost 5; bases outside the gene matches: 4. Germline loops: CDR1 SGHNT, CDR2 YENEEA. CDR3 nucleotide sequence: TGTGCCAGCAGTCGAAGGGGGCACAATGAGCAGTTCTTC. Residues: CASSRRGHNEQFF.

CDR3 amino acids: CASSESVRGHQPQHF. The CDR3 DNA reads as TGTGCCAGCAGTGAATCTGTGAGGGGTCATCAGCCCCAGCATTTT. V and J are TRBV6-1 and TRBJ1-5; the D gene is possibly TRBD1 (5 bases). Trimming took 2 bases from V and 5 from J, leaving 13 bases between them. CDR1 MNHNS and CDR2 SASEGT come from the germline V gene. The CDR3 has 15 amino acids.

CDR3 DNA sequence: TGTGCCAGCAGTCAGGGCGGGGCACGGTACGAGCAGTACTTC. Translating gives CASSQGGARYEQYF. The chain carries TRBV28 and TRBJ2-7, with D maybe TRBD2 (6 bases). V was trimmed by 5 bases and J by 4 bases, leaving 15 bases between them. The CDR3 spans 14 residues. Looked up from germline, CDR1 is MDHEN and CDR2 is SYDVKM.

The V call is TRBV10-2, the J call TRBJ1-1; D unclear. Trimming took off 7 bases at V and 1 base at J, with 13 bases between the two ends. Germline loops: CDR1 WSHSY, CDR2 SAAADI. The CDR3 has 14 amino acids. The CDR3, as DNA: TGCGCCAGCACCGAGGCCCCAGGGAACACTGAAGCTTTCTTT. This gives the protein CASTEAPGNTEAFF.

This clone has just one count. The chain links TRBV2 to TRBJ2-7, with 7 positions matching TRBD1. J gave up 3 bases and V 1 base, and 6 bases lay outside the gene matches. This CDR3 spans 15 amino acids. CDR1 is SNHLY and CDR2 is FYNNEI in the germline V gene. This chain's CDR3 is CASSEEDRDGYEQYF. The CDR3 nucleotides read TGTGCCAGCAGTGAAGAAGACAGGGATGGCTACGAGCAGTACTTC. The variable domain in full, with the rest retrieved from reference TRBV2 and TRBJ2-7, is EPEVTQTPSHQVTQMGQEVILRCVPISNHLYFYWYRQILGQKVEFLVSFYNNEISEKSEIFDDQFSVERPDGSNFTLKIRSTKLEDSAMYFCASSEEDRDGYEQYFGPGTRLTVT.

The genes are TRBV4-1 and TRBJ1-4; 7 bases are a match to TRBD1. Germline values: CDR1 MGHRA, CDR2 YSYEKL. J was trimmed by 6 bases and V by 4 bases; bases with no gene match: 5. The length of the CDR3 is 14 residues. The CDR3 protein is CASSPRQGYEKLFF. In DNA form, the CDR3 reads TGCGCCAGCAGCCCTAGACAGGGTTATGAAAAACTGTTTTTT.

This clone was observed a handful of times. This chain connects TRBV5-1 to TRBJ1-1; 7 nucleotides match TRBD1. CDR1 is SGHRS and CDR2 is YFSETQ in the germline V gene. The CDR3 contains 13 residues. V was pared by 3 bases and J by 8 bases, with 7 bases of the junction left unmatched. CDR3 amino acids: CASSSGQDVEAFF. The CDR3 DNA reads TGCGCCAGCAGCTCCGGACAGGACGTGGAAGCTTTCTTT. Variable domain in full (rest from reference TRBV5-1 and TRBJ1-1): KAGVTQTPRYLIKTRGQQVTLSCSPISGHRSVSWYQQTPGQGLQFLFEYFSETQRNKGNFPGRFSGRQFSNSRSEMNVSTLELGDSALYLCASSSGQDVEAFFGQGTRLTVV.

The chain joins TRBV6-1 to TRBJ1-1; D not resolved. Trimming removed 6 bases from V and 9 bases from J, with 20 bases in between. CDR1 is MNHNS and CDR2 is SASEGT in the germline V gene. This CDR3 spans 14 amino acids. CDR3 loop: CASSPAGILYQAFF. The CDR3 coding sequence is TGTGCCAGCAGCCCCGCGGGAATCCTCTATCAAGCTTTCTTT.

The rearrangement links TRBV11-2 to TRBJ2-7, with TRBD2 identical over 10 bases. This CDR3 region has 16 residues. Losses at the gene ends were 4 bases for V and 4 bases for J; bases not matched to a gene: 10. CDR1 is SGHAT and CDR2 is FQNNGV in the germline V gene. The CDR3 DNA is TGTGCCAGCAGCTCTTTCTGGGAGCGGGGGGGGTACGAGCAGTACTTC. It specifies CASSSFWERGGYEQYF. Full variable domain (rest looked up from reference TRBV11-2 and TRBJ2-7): EAGVAQSPRYKIIEKRQSVAFWCNPISGHATLYWYQQILGQGPKLLIQFQNNGVVDDSQLPKDRFSAERLKGVDSTLKIQPAKLEDSAVYLCASSSFWERGGYEQYFGPGTRLTVT.

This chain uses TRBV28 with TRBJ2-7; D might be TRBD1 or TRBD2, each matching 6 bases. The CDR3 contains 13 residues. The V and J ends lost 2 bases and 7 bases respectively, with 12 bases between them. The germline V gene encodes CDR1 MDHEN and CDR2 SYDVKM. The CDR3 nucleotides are TGTGCCAGCAGTTTAACGGGGGCAAGGGAGCAGTACTTC. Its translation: CASSLTGAREQYF.

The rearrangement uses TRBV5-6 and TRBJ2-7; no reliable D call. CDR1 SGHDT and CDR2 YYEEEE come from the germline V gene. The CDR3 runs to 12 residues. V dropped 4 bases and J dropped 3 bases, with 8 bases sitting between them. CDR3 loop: CASSLPLYEQYF. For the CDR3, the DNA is TGTGCCAGCAGCCTGCCACTCTACGAGCAGTACTTC.

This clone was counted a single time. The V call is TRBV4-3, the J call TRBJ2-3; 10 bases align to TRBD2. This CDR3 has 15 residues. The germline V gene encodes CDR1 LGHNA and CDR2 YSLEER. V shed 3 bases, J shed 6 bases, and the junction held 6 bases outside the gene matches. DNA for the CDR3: TGCGCCAGCAGCCAGTTTAGCGGGAGGAGCGATACGCAGTATTTT. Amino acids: CASSQFSGRSDTQYF.

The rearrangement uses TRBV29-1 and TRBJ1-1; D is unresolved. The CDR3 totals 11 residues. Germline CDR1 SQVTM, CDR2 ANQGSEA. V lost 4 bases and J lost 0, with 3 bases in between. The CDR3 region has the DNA TGCAGCGTTGTGTTGAACACTGAAGCTTTCTTT. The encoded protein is CSVVLNTEAFF.

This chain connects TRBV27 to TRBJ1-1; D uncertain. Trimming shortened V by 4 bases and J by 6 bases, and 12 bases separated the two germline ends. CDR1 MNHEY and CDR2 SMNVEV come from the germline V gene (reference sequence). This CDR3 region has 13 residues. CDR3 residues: CASSSGNKAEAFF. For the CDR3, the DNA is TGTGCCAGCAGTTCAGGTAATAAGGCTGAAGCTTTCTTT.